The T cell receptor (beta chain) under discussion was sequenced for a study of T cell changes during pregnancy in multiple sclerosis. Profiling relied on immunoSEQ multiplex PCR, and the TCRdb table lists in-frame clones only, not all of them. The table shows about 79,000 clones, with around nine tenths occurring only once. The CDR3 has 14 amino acids. V trimming: 6 bases; J trimming: 1 base; junction bases outside the gene matches: 4. Germline V gene lookup returns CDR1 MNHEY and CDR2 SVGAGI. The sample here was CD4+ T cells from peripheral blood mononuclear cells, taken in the second trimester of pregnancy. This receptor was identified in a female donor with multiple sclerosis, enrolled in a pregnancy study. V gene TRBV6-5 combines with J gene TRBJ1-1, with 8 positions matching TRBD1. DNA of the CDR3: TGTGCCAGCAGATGGACAGGGCGGAACACTGAAGCTTTCTTT. Its protein product is CASRWTGRNTEAFF.